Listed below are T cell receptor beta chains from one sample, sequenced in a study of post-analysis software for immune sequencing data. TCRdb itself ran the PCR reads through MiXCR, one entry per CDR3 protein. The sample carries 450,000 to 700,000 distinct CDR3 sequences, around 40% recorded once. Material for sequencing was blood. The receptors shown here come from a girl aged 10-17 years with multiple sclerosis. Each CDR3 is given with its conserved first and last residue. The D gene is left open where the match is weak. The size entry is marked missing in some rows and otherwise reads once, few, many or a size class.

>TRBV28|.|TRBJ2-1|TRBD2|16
CASSSLAGGLGNEQFF
TGTGCCAGCAGTTCACTAGCGGGAGGGCTGGGGAATGAGCAGTTCTTC
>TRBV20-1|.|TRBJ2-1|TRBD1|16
CSALTGQGAFYNEQFF
TGCAGTGCCCTCACGGGACAGGGGGCATTCTACAATGAGCAGTTCTTC
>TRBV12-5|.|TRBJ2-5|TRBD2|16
CASGLVIAGGAETQYF
TGTGCTAGTGGTTTGGTAATCGCGGGAGGGGCGGAGACCCAGTACTTT
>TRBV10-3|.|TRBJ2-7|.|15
CAISESSGSYNEQYF
TGTGCCATCAGTGAGTCTAGCGGCTCCTACAATGAGCAGTACTTC
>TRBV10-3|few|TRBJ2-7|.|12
CAISVQDYEQYF
TGTGCCATCAGTGTTCAGGACTACGAGCAGTACTTC
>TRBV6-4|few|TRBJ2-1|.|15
CASSDSIVVRNEQFF
TGTGCCAGCAGTGACTCGATTGTCGTGAGGAATGAGCAGTTCTTC
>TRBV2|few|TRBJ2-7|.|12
CASRVRDREQYF
TGTGCCAGCAGGGTCCGGGACCGCGAGCAGTACTTC
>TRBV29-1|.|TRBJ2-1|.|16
CSVLPGLKSSYNEQFF
TGCAGCGTCCTCCCGGGACTCAAGAGCTCCTACAATGAGCAGTTCTTC
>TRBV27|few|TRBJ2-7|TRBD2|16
CASSPSKAGVTYEQYF
TGTGCCAGCAGCCCCTCTAAAGCGGGGGTGACCTACGAGCAGTACTTC
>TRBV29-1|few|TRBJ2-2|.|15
CSVELQGGNAGELFF
TGCAGCGTTGAACTGCAGGGAGGTAACGCCGGGGAGCTGTTTTTT
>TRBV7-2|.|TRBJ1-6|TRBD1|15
CASSWGQPENSPLHF
TGTGCCAGCAGCTGGGGACAGCCTGAGAATTCACCCCTCCACTTT
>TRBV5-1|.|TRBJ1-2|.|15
CASSLVPDTNYGYTF
TGCGCCAGCAGCTTGGTCCCGGATACTAACTATGGCTACACCTTC
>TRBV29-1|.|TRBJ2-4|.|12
CSVGGAKNIQYF
TGCAGCGTTGGGGGGGCCAAAAACATTCAGTACTTC
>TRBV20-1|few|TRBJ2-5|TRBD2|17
CSASFLRPGLTQETQYF
TGCAGTGCTAGTTTCCTACGTCCGGGACTAACGCAAGAGACCCAGTACTTC
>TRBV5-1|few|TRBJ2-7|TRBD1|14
CASSRDRVFDEQYF
TGCGCCAGCAGCCGGGACAGAGTTTTTGACGAGCAGTACTTC
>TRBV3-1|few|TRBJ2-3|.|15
CASSQIARGADTQYF
TGTGCCAGCAGCCAAATCGCTAGAGGGGCAGATACGCAGTATTTT
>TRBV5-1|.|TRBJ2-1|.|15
CASSTLTRGSNEQFF
TGCGCCAGCAGCACCCTCACCCGAGGGTCCAATGAGCAGTTCTTC
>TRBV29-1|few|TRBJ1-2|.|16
CSVEVGRRTSRGGYTF
TGCAGCGTTGAAGTGGGTAGGAGGACCTCACGGGGTGGCTACACCTTC
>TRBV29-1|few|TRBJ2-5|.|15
CSGPSGPTRRETQYF
TGCAGCGGGCCCTCCGGACCCACCAGGCGAGAGACCCAGTACTTC
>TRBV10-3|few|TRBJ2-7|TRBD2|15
CAISEAGTKGYEQYF
TGTGCCATCAGTGAGGCCGGGACTAAGGGGTACGAGCAGTACTTC
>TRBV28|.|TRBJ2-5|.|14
CASSETGGIETQYF
TGTGCCAGCAGTGAGACAGGAGGAATAGAGACCCAGTACTTC
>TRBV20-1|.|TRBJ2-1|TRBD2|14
CSAKRLAGVNEQFF
TGCAGTGCCAAAAGACTAGCGGGAGTGAATGAGCAGTTCTTC
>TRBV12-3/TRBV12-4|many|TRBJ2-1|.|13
CASSLGGPNEQFF
TGTGCCAGCAGTTTAGGGGGGCCCAATGAGCAGTTCTTC
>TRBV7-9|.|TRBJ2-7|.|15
CASSARTGGFYEQYF
TGTGCCAGCAGTGCTAGGACAGGAGGGTTCTACGAGCAGTACTTC
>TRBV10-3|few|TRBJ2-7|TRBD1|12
CASGQGVYKQYF
TGTGCCTCCGGACAGGGCGTCTACAAGCAGTACTTC
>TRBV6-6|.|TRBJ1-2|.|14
CASSPVGLRYGYTF
TGTGCCAGCAGTCCGGTGGGGCTTCGATATGGCTACACCTTC
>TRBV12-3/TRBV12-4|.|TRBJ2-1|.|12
CASRTDLGFVFF
TGTGCCAGCAGGACCGACCTTGGGTTCGTGTTCTTC
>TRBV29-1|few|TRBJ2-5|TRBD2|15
CSVRNSGRPRETQYF
TGCAGCGTTCGTAATAGCGGGAGACCCCGAGAGACCCAGTACTTC
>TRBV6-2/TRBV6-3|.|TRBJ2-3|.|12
CASSYLEDTQYF
TGTGCCAGCAGTTACTTGGAAGATACGCAGTATTTT
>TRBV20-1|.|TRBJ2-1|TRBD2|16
CSATGLGLADYNEQFF
TGCAGTGCTACTGGGTTGGGACTAGCGGACTACAATGAGCAGTTCTTC
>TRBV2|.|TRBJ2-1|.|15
CASSEEEGWGNEQFF
TGTGCCAGCAGTGAAGAGGAGGGATGGGGCAATGAGCAGTTCTTC
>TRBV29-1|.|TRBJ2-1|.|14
CSVDTGPTYNEQFF
TGCAGCGTCGACACAGGGCCCACTTACAATGAGCAGTTCTTC
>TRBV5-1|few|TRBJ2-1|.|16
CASSLGGFGTTLEQFF
TGCGCCAGCAGCTTGGGGGGCTTTGGGACCACCCTTGAGCAGTTCTTC
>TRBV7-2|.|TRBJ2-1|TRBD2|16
CASSPPTSGIPNEQFF
TGTGCCAGCAGCCCACCGACTAGCGGGATTCCCAATGAGCAGTTCTTC
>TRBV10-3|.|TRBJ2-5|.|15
CAISRATAGQETQYF
TGTGCCATCAGCCGAGCGACGGCCGGACAAGAGACCCAGTACTTC
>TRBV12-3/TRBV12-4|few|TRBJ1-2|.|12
CASSLVGFGYTF
TGTGCCAGCAGTTTAGTTGGGTTTGGCTACACCTTC